This TCR beta chain was captured by sequencing in a study of CD8+ T cells in alopecia areata. This clone turned up a few times. What it binds is not known. Trimming took 1 base from V and 10 from J, leaving 8 bases between them. The CDR3 loop spans 12 amino acids. The V gene's germline CDR1 is LNHNV and CDR2 YYDKDF (reference sequence). Reverse transcribed after extraction, RNA yielded cDNA as the sequencing template. TCRdb's copy holds only in-frame clones and misses some; the assay was immunoSEQ multiplex PCR. The sample yields 100,000 to 150,000 clones, approximately 47% seen once. Study results and caveats: Sequences from scalp samples also cover resident alphabeta T cells of normal skin.

Sequenced sample: NKG2D-low CD8+ T cells sorted from blood. The chain employs TRBV15 and TRBJ2-1, with a possible D match to TRBD2 (6 bases). The source is a human donor with alopecia areata. CDR3 DNA: TGTGCCACCAGCAGAGTAGCGGAAGAGCAGTTCTTC. Its protein is CATSRVAEEQFF.